One sample yielded the 2 T cell receptor beta chains listed below, sequenced in a study of blood T cell repertoires in COVID-19. Profiled with immunoSEQ multiplex PCR; TCRdb holds only in-frame clones, not every one. The repertoire consists of roughly 430,000 clones, with roughly 87% occurring once and the leading ten covering around 2.1%. Source material: PBMCs or T cells enriched from blood (not recorded which). Receptors originate from a woman aged 35 to 49 with acute COVID-19.

This clone was detected a few times. This chain uses TRBV19 with TRBJ2-7; D is unclear. The CDR3 has 14 amino acids. Germline CDR1 is LNHDA and CDR2 is SQIVND (reference sequence). Deletions cut 1 base from V and 9 bases from J, with 16 bases between. The CDR3: CASSIGAAATMQYF. DNA for the CDR3: TGTGCCAGTAGTATAGGGGCAGCAGCTACGATGCAGTACTTC.

The rearrangement links TRBV27 to TRBJ2-6; D not resolved. Trimming cost V 6 bases and J 2 bases, with 5 bases left between them. Germline CDR1 MNHEY, CDR2 SMNVEV (reference sequence). This CDR3 comprises 13 residues. The CDR3 sequence is CASSSPGANVLTF. The CDR3 nucleotides are TGTGCCAGCAGCTCCCCTGGGGCCAACGTCCTGACTTTC.